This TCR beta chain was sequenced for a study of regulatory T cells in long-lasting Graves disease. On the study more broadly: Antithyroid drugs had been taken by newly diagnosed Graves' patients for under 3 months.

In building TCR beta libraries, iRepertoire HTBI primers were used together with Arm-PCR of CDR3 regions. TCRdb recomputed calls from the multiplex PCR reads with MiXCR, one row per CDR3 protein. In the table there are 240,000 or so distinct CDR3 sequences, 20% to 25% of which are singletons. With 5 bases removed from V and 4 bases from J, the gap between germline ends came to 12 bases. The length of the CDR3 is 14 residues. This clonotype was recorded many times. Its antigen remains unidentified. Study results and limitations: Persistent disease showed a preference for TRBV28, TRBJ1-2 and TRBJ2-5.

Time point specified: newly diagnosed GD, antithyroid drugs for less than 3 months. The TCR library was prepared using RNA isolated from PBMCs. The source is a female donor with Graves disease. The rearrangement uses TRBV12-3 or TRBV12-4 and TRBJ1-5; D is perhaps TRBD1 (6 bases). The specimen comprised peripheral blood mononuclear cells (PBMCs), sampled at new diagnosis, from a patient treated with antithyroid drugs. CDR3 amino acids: CASSAQQGNQPQHF. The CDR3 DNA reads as TGTGCCAGCAGTGCCCAACAGGGAAATCAGCCCCAGCATTTT.